The clone carrying this TCR beta chain was detected ten times or more. Its specificity is not known. With 5 bases clipped from V and 5 bases from J, the junction kept 3 bases outside the gene matches. Germline-derived CDR1 and CDR2 are DFQATT and SNEGSKA (reference sequence). CDR3 size: 12 residues. RNA transcripts gave rise to amplified TCR beta CDR3 regions. First-round RT-PCR of the TCR CDR3 relied on the HTBI primer set. From the multiplex PCR reads, TCRdb called clonotypes with MiXCR, one entry per CDR3 protein. The repertoire holds under 800,000 distinct CDR3 sequences, with approximately 15% as singletons. This sample is part of a study of T cells in Graves' hyperthyroidism and ophthalmopathy. Study as a whole: Before any treatment, at initial diagnosis, peripheral blood was collected. Overall study findings and caveats: Progression to ophthalmopathy was predicted a median of 6.5 months early. Stable hyperthyroidism was told apart from ophthalmopathy by a model built on 13 V-J features. Expanded thyroid clonotypes (above 0.001) were mostly also found in blood.

The sample taken for sequencing was blood. This clonotype originated in a woman aged 18-29 years with Graves' hyperthyroidism. The chain employs TRBV20-1 and TRBJ2-5, with 9 bases that match TRBD1. CDR3 nucleotides: TGCAGTGCTGATGACAGGGGGGAGACCCAGTACTTC. Translated: CSADDRGETQYF.